Presented here are 19 T cell receptor beta chains from one specimen sequenced in a study of blood T cell repertoires in COVID-19. TCRdb keeps only in-frame clones here, not all; method: immunoSEQ multiplex PCR. The sample lists about 52,000 clones; about 90% were seen once. Sequencing was carried out using peripheral blood. These receptors all stem from a human donor with active COVID-19. The donor label of this sample is uncertain.

The CDR3 is CSAQLVHEQFF. The CDR3 DNA sequence: TGCAGTGCTCAACTAGTCCATGAGCAGTTCTTC. This chain joins TRBV20-1 and TRBJ2-1; perhaps TRBD2 as D (5 bases). The CDR3 runs 11 residues. Trimming removed 5 bases from V and 8 bases from J, with 10 bases in between. CDR1 is DFQATT and CDR2 is SNEGSKA in the germline V gene (reference sequence).

V usage is TRBV5-1 and J usage is TRBJ1-2, with no clear D. V gave up 3 bases and J gave up 0 bases, with 9 bases separating them. The CDR3 sequence is 14 residues long. Germline V gene lookup returns CDR1 SGHRS and CDR2 YFSETQ. The CDR3 is CASSSTSSNYGYTF. In DNA form, the CDR3 reads TGCGCCAGCAGCTCGACATCTTCTAACTATGGCTACACCTTC.

In this sample, this clone turned up a few times. CDR3 sequence (DNA): TGTGCCAGCAGCTCGACATTGGTTTCTACGGAGCAGTACTTC. It codes for CASSSTLVSTEQYF. This sequence joins TRBV7-3 and TRBJ2-7; D gene unclear. This CDR3 has 14 residues. Trimming pared 4 bases from V and 7 bases from J, leaving 17 bases between. Germline V CDR1 and CDR2: SGHTA, FQGTGA.

The CDR3 loop is CASSYLQGWSYEQYF. The CDR3 DNA reads TGTGCCAGCAGTTACTTGCAGGGATGGTCCTACGAGCAGTACTTC. The genes are TRBV6-2 or TRBV6-3 and TRBJ2-7; a possible D gene is TRBD1 (5 bases). Per germline, CDR1 MNHEY and CDR2 SVGEGT. The V end was cut by 1 base, the J end by 1 base, with 11 bases between. This CDR3 is built from 15 residues.

The genes are TRBV2 and TRBJ2-5; 9 bases map to TRBD2. The CDR3 length is 14 residues. Germline CDR1 SNHLY, CDR2 FYNNEI. V was clipped by 4 bases and J by 5 bases; unmatched bases: 5. The CDR3 spells CASSGGLARETQYF. DNA of the CDR3: TGTGCCAGCAGTGGGGGACTAGCCCGGGAGACCCAGTACTTC.

The chain has TRBV7-6 and TRBJ2-3, with D possibly TRBD2 on 5 matching bases. CDR3 length: 15 amino acids. The germline V gene has CDR1 SGHVS and CDR2 FNYEAQ. Trimming cost V 6 bases and J 0 bases, with 13 bases left between them. CDR3 amino acids: CASRPQPGSTDTQYF. The DNA of the CDR3 is TGTGCCAGCAGACCGCAACCGGGGAGCACAGATACGCAGTATTTT.

V is TRBV6-8 and J is TRBJ2-7; 9 positions agree with TRBD2. Germline CDR1 reads MNHGY; CDR2 reads SAAAGT. The V segment lost 6 bases and the J segment 3 bases; nucleotides outside the gene matches: 9. This CDR3 has 15 residues. Written as DNA, the CDR3 is TGTGCCAGCAGCCAGACTAGCGGATTCAGCTACGAGCAGTACTTC. Its protein product is CASSQTSGFSYEQYF.

The V and J genes are TRBV13 and TRBJ2-1; the match to TRBD2 covers 8 bases. CDR3 size: 13 residues. The germline CDR1 and CDR2 sequences are PRHDT and FYEKMQ (reference sequence). V gave up 7 bases and J gave up 11 bases; unmatched junction bases: 10. The CDR3 DNA is TGTGCCAGCATCCCATACGGGGGGGGCCAGCAGTTCTTC. This gives the protein CASIPYGGGQQFF.

The rearrangement joins TRBV15 to TRBJ2-1; weak D call: TRBD1 (6 bases). Looked up from germline, CDR1 is LNHNV and CDR2 is YYDKDF (reference sequence). The CDR3 spans 15 residues. The V end was cut by 0 bases, the J end by 6 bases, with 12 bases between. This CDR3 is CATSRDGGPVNEQFF. The CDR3, as DNA: TGTGCCACCAGCAGAGATGGGGGCCCTGTCAATGAGCAGTTCTTC.

The rearrangement uses TRBV5-1 and TRBJ2-5; weak D call: TRBD2 (6 bases). The CDR3 sequence is 15 residues long. Trimming stripped 1 base from V and 4 bases from J, with 14 bases between. Looked up from germline, CDR1 is SGHRS and CDR2 is YFSETQ. CDR3 sequence reads: CASSLTGTGRETQYF. DNA of the CDR3: TGCGCCAGCAGCTTGACCGGGACCGGGAGAGAGACCCAGTACTTC.

This rearrangement joins TRBV24-1 to TRBJ1-2, with D maybe TRBD1 (5 bases). V was shortened by 10 bases and J by 1 base, with 12 bases between the two germline ends. The CDR3 length is 13 residues. Germline CDR1 is KGHDR and CDR2 is SFDVKD. This chain's CDR3 is CATSQGVNYGYTF. CDR3 DNA sequence: TGTGCCACGTCGCAGGGTGTTAACTATGGCTACACCTTC.

The CDR3 here is CASSLGRSSYEQYF. DNA of the CDR3: TGTGCCAGCAGCTTAGGGAGAAGCTCCTACGAGCAGTACTTC. The V gene is TRBV7-2, the J gene TRBJ2-7; D gene uncertain. The CDR3 loop spans 14 amino acids. Germline CDR1 and CDR2: SGHTA and FQGNSA. With 1 base removed from V and 0 bases from J, the gap between germline ends came to 7 bases.

The chain links TRBV7-9 to TRBJ2-7, with D possibly TRBD1 on 5 matching bases. V lost 5 bases and J lost 1, with 12 bases in between. This CDR3 is 14 amino acids long. In germline, CDR1 is SEHNR, CDR2 FQNEAQ (reference sequence). This chain's CDR3 is CASSAAQASYEQYF. The CDR3 nucleotides are TGTGCCAGCAGCGCCGCACAGGCTTCCTACGAGCAGTACTTC.

The rearrangement uses TRBV2 and TRBJ1-1; D uncertain. The V end lost 3 bases, the J end lost 7 bases, and 18 bases lay between the germline ends. Germline CDR1 reads SNHLY; CDR2 reads FYNNEI. This CDR3 is 15 amino acids long. CDR3 nucleotides: TGTGCCAGCAGTGACCCCCCCTCGCGAAGCCGTGAAGCTTTCTTT. Translated, it gives CASSDPPSRSREAFF.

The chain combines TRBV6-5 with TRBJ2-7, with a weak D call TRBD1 (6 bases). The CDR3 totals 11 residues. Trimming shortened V by 6 bases and J by 12 bases, and 15 bases separated the two germline ends. The germline gives CDR1 MNHEY, CDR2 SVGAGI. CDR3 DNA sequence: TGTGCCAGCAGCACCCAGGGGCCGCGGTACTTC. Its translation is CASSTQGPRYF.

This clone was counted between two and nine times. CDR3 protein: CASNWEAGQGSGELFF. CDR3 bases: TGTGCCAGCAACTGGGAAGCGGGACAAGGTTCCGGGGAGCTGTTTTTT. The chain employs TRBV6-6 and TRBJ2-2; TRBD2 is a possible D gene (7 bases). V was shortened by 7 bases and J by 6 bases, with 21 bases between the two germline ends. CDR1 is MNHNY, CDR2 SVGAGI, per germline (reference sequence). The CDR3 has 16 amino acids.

This sequence joins TRBV5-1 and TRBJ2-5, with TRBD2 as a possible D gene (6 bases). Germline lookup yields CDR1 SGHRS and CDR2 YFSETQ. Trimming removed 4 bases at V and 2 bases at J, with 15 bases between. This CDR3 contains 15 residues. CDR3 sequence: CASSPGVYGQETQYF. CDR3 bases: TGCGCCAGCAGCCCGGGGGTCTACGGGCAAGAGACCCAGTACTTC.

The rearrangement joins TRBV27 to TRBJ2-2; TRBD1 aligns across 8 bases. The CDR3 consists of 17 residues. Per the germline V gene, CDR1 is MNHEY and CDR2 is SMNVEV (reference sequence). J gave up 5 bases and V 6 bases, and 14 bases lay outside the gene matches. CDR3 region: CASSAAVDRVETGELFF. The CDR3 DNA is TGTGCCAGCAGCGCTGCCGTGGACAGGGTGGAGACCGGGGAGCTGTTTTTT.

The chain employs TRBV4-3 and TRBJ1-6, with 7 bases fitting TRBD1. V shed 5 bases and J 0 bases; nucleotides not matched to a gene: 7. Germline CDR1 is LGHNA and CDR2 is YSLEER. The CDR3 spans 17 residues. The CDR3: CASSLRPGGSYNSPLHF. Here the CDR3 DNA reads TGCGCCAGCAGCTTACGACCAGGGGGCTCCTATAATTCACCCCTCCACTTT.